Many counts were recorded for the clone carrying this T cell receptor beta chain. Antigen unknown. This sample was taken from a study of identical twins. Study-wide points: Modelling approaches yielded underestimates of out-of-frame TCR alpha sharing between monozygotic twins. Cord blood's abundant beta clonotypes had fewer insertions, unlike memory repertoires.

This CDR3 is 15 amino acids long. The V end lost 6 bases, the J end lost 3 bases, and 14 bases lay between the germline ends. cDNA carried unique molecular identifiers, and a universal primer site was added by template switching. In TCRdb, the 5' RACE reads were re-called with MiXCR into one record per CDR3 protein. The table records hundreds of thousands of distinct CDR3 sequences, 7.5% of them present only once. This same sample was also taken into another study, of yellow fever vaccine responses in identical twins.

This TCR derives from a young woman in good health. Sequenced input: CD8+ T cells sorted from blood. This rearrangement joins TRBV12-3 or TRBV12-4 to TRBJ2-2; D gene uncertain. The CDR3: CASRGNGVDTGELFF. CDR3 bases: TGTGCCAGCAGGGGCAATGGGGTCGACACCGGGGAGCTGTTTTTT.